This T cell receptor (beta chain) was captured in a study of blood T cell repertoires in COVID-19. CDR3 length: 18 residues. The germline V gene encodes CDR1 SGHTS and CDR2 YDEGEE. Trimming left V 4 bases short and J 0 bases short, with 22 bases between. Original processing methods: Amplifying reference gene primers gave estimates of nucleated cell counts. The repertoire was sequenced with immunoSEQ multiplex PCR; TCRdb's copy has only in-frame clones and lacks some. The V and J calls and the clone size are those of that table, but D and trimming were determined from the DNA. Of approximately 75,000 clones listed, 75% to 85% are singletons.

This TCR was sampled from a woman in her 50s with acute or convalescent COVID-19. The J gene is TRBJ1-1, the V gene TRBV5-8; D is possibly TRBD1 (5 bases). Sequencing was performed on peripheral blood. CDR3 protein: CASSLKFVRGKMNTEAFF. Here the CDR3 DNA reads TGTGCCAGCAGCCTTAAGTTCGTTCGGGGGAAAATGAACACTGAAGCTTTCTTT.